A selection of T cell receptor beta chains follows, all from one sample in a study of blood T cell repertoires in COVID-19. Some clones are missing from TCRdb's copy, which holds only in-frame ones; the method was immunoSEQ multiplex PCR. The sample shows some 120,000 clones, 80% to 90% of them seen only once. The specimen sequenced was peripheral blood. These receptors came from a human donor in a cohort sampled during active COVID-19. Both conserved end residues are part of each CDR3. The order of the fields is D gene, J gene, V gene, CDR3 length, clone size, CDR3 DNA, CDR3 protein. D genes are given only for firm matches. Clone size is stated in some rows and not others, as once, few, many or a class when expanded.

>.|TRBJ1-1|TRBV25-1|15|.
TGTGCCAGCAGTGATAACCAGGGTGTGATCGCTGAAGCTTTCTTT
CASSDNQGVIAEAFF
>TRBD1|TRBJ1-1|TRBV7-9|14|few
TGTGCCAGCAGCATCTGGACAGGGGGCACTGAAGCTTTCTTT
CASSIWTGGTEAFF
>TRBD1|TRBJ1-5|TRBV6-6|16|.
TGTGCCAGCAGTCCCCGGGGGACAGGGTTAAATCAGCCCCAGCATTTT
CASSPRGTGLNQPQHF
>.|TRBJ2-3|TRBV7-3|14|few
TGTGCCAGCAGCCTCCCCGGGGTGAGGGATACGCAGTATTTT
CASSLPGVRDTQYF
>.|TRBJ2-1|TRBV11-2|14|few
TGTGCCAGCAGCGGACTTGCGGGAAGGGATGAGCAGTTCTTC
CASSGLAGRDEQFF
>.|TRBJ1-1|TRBV7-2|15|few
TGTGCCAGCAGCCCCCAACAGACAGGGAACACTGAAGCTTTCTTT
CASSPQQTGNTEAFF
>.|TRBJ2-1|TRBV9|16|.
TGTGCCAGCAGCGTAGTGCCCACAGGCCCGTACAATGAGCAGTTCTTC
CASSVVPTGPYNEQFF
>.|TRBJ1-3|TRBV19|14|.
TGTGCCAGTAGTAAGACTGGCTCTGGAAACACCATATATTTT
CASSKTGSGNTIYF
>TRBD1|TRBJ1-5|TRBV6-6|16|.
TGTGCCAGCAGTTACACGGGACAGGGCGCAAATCAGCCCCAGCATTTT
CASSYTGQGANQPQHF
>.|TRBJ1-5|TRBV18|16|.
TGTGCCAGCTCCCGACTAACGACAGGTACCGATCAGCCCCAGCATTTT
CASSRLTTGTDQPQHF
>.|TRBJ2-7|TRBV20-1|11|.
TGCAGTGCTCCAGAAACCTACGAGCAGTACTTC
CSAPETYEQYF
>.|TRBJ2-1|TRBV7-2|15|once
TGTGCCAGCAGCTCTTTTGCCGAGGGTTTGTATGAGCAGTTCTTC
CASSSFAEGLYEQFF
>.|TRBJ1-1|TRBV25-1|12|.
TGTGCCAGCTTACGGGGTGGCACTGAAGCTTTCTTT
CASLRGGTEAFF
>TRBD1|TRBJ1-2|TRBV11-2|14|.
TGTGCCAGCAGCTTACCAGGGGGCAGCTATGGCTACACCTTC
CASSLPGGSYGYTF
>.|TRBJ2-3|TRBV19|14|once
TGTGCCAGTAGTATACGGAGTAGCACAGATACGCAGTATTTT
CASSIRSSTDTQYF
>TRBD2|TRBJ2-3|TRBV2|14|.
TGTGCCAGCAGTGTCGGGAGGGCCCCAGATACGCAGTATTTT
CASSVGRAPDTQYF
>.|TRBJ1-1|TRBV28|14|.
TGTGCCAGCAGTTACCGACAGGACCTCACTGAAGCTTTCTTT
CASSYRQDLTEAFF
>TRBD1|TRBJ1-1|TRBV27|18|.
TGTGCCAGCAGTTTATCCTACCCTAGGACAGGGGGAAACACTGAAGCTTTCTTT
CASSLSYPRTGGNTEAFF
>.|TRBJ1-1|TRBV3-1/TRBV3-2|14|.
TGTGCCAGCAGCCAAGACAGGGTCAGCGCTGAAGCTTTCTTT
CASSQDRVSAEAFF
>TRBD2|TRBJ2-1|TRBV30|15|.
TGTGCCTGGAGTGTACTGGGACTAGTCTATGGTGAGCAGTTCTTC
CAWSVLGLVYGEQFF
>.|TRBJ2-3|TRBV7-3|12|.
TGTGCCAGCAGCCGAGGGTATGATACGCAGTATTTT
CASSRGYDTQYF
>TRBD2|TRBJ2-1|TRBV7-7|16|.
TGTGCCAGCAGCTTAGGTGCGGGGGGGCCCGTCAATGAGCAGTTCTTC
CASSLGAGGPVNEQFF
>TRBD1|TRBJ1-2|TRBV4-3|15|.
TGCGCCAGCAGCCAAGAACGGACAGGGCGGGCTGGCTACACCTTC
CASSQERTGRAGYTF
>.|TRBJ2-5|TRBV19|11|.
TGTGCCAGTAGCCACCGACAGGCCCAGTACTTC
CASSHRQAQYF
>.|TRBJ1-6|TRBV7-2|19|.
TGTGCCAGCAGACCCGAAGAGACCGAGGTCAACGAGCGGAATTCACCCCTCCACTTT
CASRPEETEVNERNSPLHF
>.|TRBJ2-6|TRBV27|14|.
TGTGCCAGCAGTGGGCTATCTGGGGCCAACGTCCTGACTTTC
CASSGLSGANVLTF
>TRBD1|TRBJ1-2|TRBV7-2|16|.
TGTGCCAGCAGCTTGGGAGGAAGGACAGGGTCGGGAGGCTACACCTTC
CASSLGGRTGSGGYTF
>.|TRBJ2-1|TRBV24-1|16|few
TGTGCCACCAGTGATTTGAGGGGAAGCTCCTACAATGAGCAGTTCTTC
CATSDLRGSSYNEQFF
>.|TRBJ2-5|TRBV10-3|15|.
TGTGCCAGCTCTGACACTATCCGGGGCCAAGAGACCCAGTACTTC
CASSDTIRGQETQYF
>TRBD1|TRBJ1-1|TRBV30|15|.
TGTGCCTGGAGTGTCCCCTACAGGGGTAGCACTGAAGCTTTCTTT
CAWSVPYRGSTEAFF
>TRBD2|TRBJ2-7|TRBV30|14|.
TGTGCCTGGAGCGGCGGGGGGACTCCCTACGAGCAGTACTTC
CAWSGGGTPYEQYF
>.|TRBJ2-7|TRBV18|14|.
TGTGCCAGCTCACCACCGGACAGAAGATACGAGCAGTACTTC
CASSPPDRRYEQYF
>.|TRBJ2-1|TRBV12-5|16|once
TGTGCTAGTGGTTTGGTTTTGGGGCCGCTATACAATGAGCAGTTCTTC
CASGLVLGPLYNEQFF
>.|TRBJ1-2|TRBV20-1|11|.
TGCAGTGCTAGGCAGGGCTATGGCTACACCTTC
CSARQGYGYTF
>.|TRBJ1-1|TRBV10-3|15|.
TGTGCCATCAGTGAGCTCGACCAGGGGAGCACTGAAGCTTTCTTT
CAISELDQGSTEAFF
>TRBD1|TRBJ1-1|TRBV2|14|.
TGTGCCAGGTATTCGGACAGGGGGGTACCGGCAGCTTTCTTT
CARYSDRGVPAAFF
>.|TRBJ1-5|TRBV19|12|.
TGTGCCAGTAACGACGGGAAGCAGCCCCAGCATTTT
CASNDGKQPQHF
>TRBD1|TRBJ1-6|TRBV6-5|15|.
TGTGCCAGCAGACCCGACAGGGGGTTAGCTTCACCCCTCCACTTT
CASRPDRGLASPLHF
>.|TRBJ1-1|TRBV10-3|13|.
TGTGCCATCACCAACAGTTTCGGTACTGAAGCTTTCTTT
CAITNSFGTEAFF
>TRBD2|TRBJ2-1|TRBV18|15|.
TGTGCCAGCTCACCACCGGGACTAGTAAACAATGAGCAGTTCTTC
CASSPPGLVNNEQFF
>.|TRBJ1-5|TRBV4-3|15|.
TGCGCCAGCAGCCAAGAGTGGCGGAACAATCAGCCCCAGCATTTT
CASSQEWRNNQPQHF
>TRBD1|TRBJ2-6|TRBV28|16|.
TGTGCCAGCAAAGAGGGGGCGAAGTCTGGGGCCAACGTCCTGACTTTC
CASKEGAKSGANVLTF
>TRBD2|TRBJ2-5|TRBV3-1/TRBV3-2|17|.
TGTGCCAGCAGATACATCAAGCGGGGGGGCGGAGTGGAGACCCAGTACTTC
CASRYIKRGGGVETQYF